This TCR beta chain was sequenced for a study of OX40 agonist ivuxolimab in advanced cancers. Looking at the study overall: Prior therapy, whether anti-PD-1, anti-PD-L1 or anti-CTLA-4, was allowed, and roughly 44% had some.

CDR1 MNHNS and CDR2 SASEGT come from the germline V gene. The ends lost 3 bases at V and 0 bases at J; junction bases unmatched: 11. There are 18 residues in the CDR3. Here immunoSEQ multiplex PCR was the method, and the copy in TCRdb shows in-frame clones only, minus some. The top ten clones hold approximately 9.3% of a sample with around 79,000 clones, roughly 90% of them seen once. The TCR originated in an adult with an advanced solid tumor such as melanoma, head and neck, liver or kidney cancer. This specimen was CD4+ or CD8+ T cells sorted from blood, taken in a trial of the OX40 agonist ivuxolimab. This rearrangement joins TRBV6-1 to TRBJ1-5, with 7 bases matching TRBD1. The CDR3 sequence is CASSEYGDSFYSNQPQHF. DNA for the CDR3: TGTGCCAGCAGTGAGTACGGGGACAGCTTCTATAGCAATCAGCCCCAGCATTTT.